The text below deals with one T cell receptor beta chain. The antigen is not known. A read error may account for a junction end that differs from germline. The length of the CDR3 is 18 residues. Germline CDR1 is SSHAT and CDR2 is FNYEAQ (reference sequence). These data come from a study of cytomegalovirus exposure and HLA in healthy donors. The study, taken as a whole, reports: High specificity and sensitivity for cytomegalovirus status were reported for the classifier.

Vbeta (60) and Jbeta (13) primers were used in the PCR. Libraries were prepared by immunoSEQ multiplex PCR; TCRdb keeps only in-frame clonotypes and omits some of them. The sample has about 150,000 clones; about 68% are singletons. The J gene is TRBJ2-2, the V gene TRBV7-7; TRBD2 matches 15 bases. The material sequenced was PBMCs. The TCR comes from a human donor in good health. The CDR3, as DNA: TGTGCTAGCAGCCGGACTAGCGGGAGGGGATATCGCACCGGGGAGCTGTTTTTT. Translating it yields CASSRTSGRGYRTGELFF.